This entry lists 3 T cell receptor beta chains sequenced from one sample in a study of T cells in Graves' hyperthyroidism and ophthalmopathy. Amplification targeted TCR beta CDR3 regions from RNA transcripts. First-round RT-PCR with HTBI primers amplified the TCR CDR3 region. TCRdb re-analysed the multiplex PCR reads in MiXCR, keeping a single row per CDR3 protein. The data show under 350,000 distinct CDR3 sequences, roughly 23% seen once. The sequencing sample was made of blood. The receptors originated from a woman aged 50 to 65 with Graves' hyperthyroidism.

Ten or more counts support this clonotype. This rearrangement joins TRBV14 to TRBJ2-3, with D uncertain. The CDR3 loop spans 16 amino acids. V gave up 1 base and J gave up 7 bases, with 18 bases separating them. Germline V lookup: CDR1 SGHDN, CDR2 FVKESK. The CDR3 spells CASSQGGRLGMNTQYF. The CDR3 DNA is TGTGCCAGCAGCCAAGGTGGCCGCCTAGGGATGAATACGCAGTATTTT.

In its sample, this clonotype was seen many times. The chain has TRBV20-1 and TRBJ2-1; 10 bases map to TRBD1. V lost 4 bases and J lost 7; bases outside the gene matches: 7. Germline V gene sequence: CDR1 DFQATT, CDR2 SNEGSKA (reference sequence). This CDR3 comprises 14 residues. In DNA form, the CDR3 reads TGCAGTGCTACTAGGACAGGGGGACGTAATGAGCAGTTCTTC. Its translation: CSATRTGGRNEQFF.

This clonotype was found many times. V and J are TRBV13 and TRBJ2-7; possibly TRBD2 for D (5 bases). CDR3 size: 11 residues. Trimming removed 5 bases from V and 6 bases from J, with 8 bases in between. Germline-derived CDR1 and CDR2 are PRHDT and FYEKMQ (reference sequence). As DNA, the CDR3 is TGTGCCAGCAGCGCCGGACTCGAGCAGTACTTC. Encoded protein: CASSAGLEQYF.